Shown below are 28 T cell receptor beta chains from a single sample sequenced in a study of shared clonotypes between healthy human individuals. Assay: immunoSEQ multiplex PCR; the TCRdb copy retains only in-frame clones and omits some. The sample carries about 680,000 clones, about 80% recorded once. The sample taken for sequencing was memory CD4+ T cells sorted from blood. The subset was: CD45RA-negative fraction. The source of these receptors is a woman younger than 45 in good health.

J is TRBJ1-1 and V is TRBV28; maybe TRBD1 (5 bases). Germline V gene lookup returns CDR1 MDHEN and CDR2 SYDVKM. V lost 5 bases to trimming and J lost 2 bases, with 18 bases between them. There are 16 residues in the CDR3. CDR3 loop: CASSPSGSGRNTEAFF. The DNA of the CDR3 is TGTGCCAGCAGTCCGTCGGGGTCAGGGAGAAACACTGAAGCTTTCTTT.

The chain has TRBV4-1 and TRBJ2-1; 9 bases fit TRBD2. CDR1 is MGHRA and CDR2 is YSYEKL in the germline V gene. The junction had 13 bases not matched to a gene; V was cut back by 4 bases and J by 15 bases. The CDR3 runs to 14 residues. The chain's CDR3 is CASSPLGAGGSRFF. CDR3 in DNA: TGCGCCAGCAGCCCCCTAGGAGCGGGAGGCTCTAGGTTCTTC.

The chain couples TRBV30 to TRBJ2-6; D not certain. The ends were cut back, 3 bases at V and 0 bases at J, with 6 bases in the middle. The germline V gene has CDR1 GTSNPN and CDR2 SVGIG (reference sequence). There are 14 residues in the CDR3. The CDR3 protein is CAWRGFSGANVLTF. The CDR3 DNA sequence: TGTGCCTGGAGGGGCTTCTCTGGGGCCAACGTCCTGACTTTC.

This clone has more than one count but fewer than ten. The chain combines TRBV28 with TRBJ1-3; D may be TRBD1 (5 bases). V lost 1 base and J lost 1, with 11 bases in between. Germline V gene data show CDR1 as MDHEN and CDR2 as SYDVKM. This CDR3 is 16 amino acids long. CDR3 coding DNA: TGTGCCAGCAGTTTATTAGGGGTTAAGTCTGGAAACACCATATATTTT. This encodes CASSLLGVKSGNTIYF.

J is TRBJ2-7 and V is TRBV18; D is perhaps TRBD1 or TRBD2 (7 bases each). In germline, CDR1 is KGHSH, CDR2 LQKENI. This CDR3 comprises 14 residues. Trimming removed 2 bases at V and 3 bases at J, with 11 bases between. The CDR3 protein is CASSPSGTDYEQYF. The CDR3 nucleotides are TGTGCCAGCTCACCAAGCGGGACAGACTACGAGCAGTACTTC.

The rearrangement uses TRBV6-6 and TRBJ2-3; no reliable D call. Deletions cut 7 bases from V and 4 bases from J, with 9 bases between. The CDR3 is 12 amino acids. Germline CDR1 is MNHNY and CDR2 is SVGAGI (reference sequence). The CDR3 sequence is CASTPGADTQYF. For the CDR3, the DNA is TGTGCCAGCACACCAGGTGCAGATACGCAGTATTTT.

This clone was counted only a few times. The rearrangement joins TRBV7-9 to TRBJ2-1, with 7 positions matching TRBD2. V trimming: 4 bases; J trimming: 1 base; junction bases outside the gene matches: 10. Germline CDR1 is SEHNR and CDR2 is FQNEAQ (reference sequence). This CDR3 contains 17 residues. CDR3 nucleotide sequence: TGTGCCAGCAGCTCCGGTACGGGACTACGATCCTACAATGAGCAGTTCTTC. This encodes CASSSGTGLRSYNEQFF.

V and J are TRBV28 and TRBJ2-5; 7 bases map to TRBD2. Per germline, CDR1 MDHEN and CDR2 SYDVKM. This CDR3 comprises 15 residues. The V and J ends lost 4 bases and 1 base, in that order; junction bases with no gene match: 6. CDR3 sequence reads: CASSWISGSQETQYF. The CDR3 bases are TGTGCCAGCAGTTGGATTAGCGGGTCCCAAGAGACCCAGTACTTC.

This chain uses TRBV6-5 with TRBJ2-5; tentatively, D is TRBD1 (6 bases). The germline V gene encodes CDR1 MNHEY and CDR2 SVGAGI. CDR3 size: 13 residues. Trimming removed 6 bases at V and 5 bases at J, with 13 bases between. The CDR3 is CASRQGRTETQYF. The DNA of the CDR3 is TGTGCCAGCAGACAGGGCCGGACGGAGACCCAGTACTTC.

The genes are TRBV7-3 and TRBJ2-2; 12 nucleotides agree with TRBD2. V was clipped by 5 bases and J by 1 base; unmatched bases: 2. Looked up from germline, CDR1 is SGHTA and CDR2 is FQGTGA. This CDR3 has 16 residues. CDR3 coding DNA: TGTGCCAGCAGCCTAGCGGGAGGGGAGAACACCGGGGAGCTGTTTTTT. This sequence encodes CASSLAGGENTGELFF.

V usage is TRBV10-3 and J usage is TRBJ1-1; 7 bases are shared with TRBD1. The germline CDR1 and CDR2 sequences are ENHRY and SYGVKD. With V trimmed by 8 bases and J by 0 bases, 6 bases remained unmatched. The CDR3 is 14 residues long. The DNA for the CDR3 is TGTGCCATCGGAAGACAGGGTCTGAACACTGAAGCTTTCTTT. It codes for CAIGRQGLNTEAFF.

This chain joins TRBV28 and TRBJ2-7; a possible D gene is TRBD2 (5 bases). V shed 1 base and J shed 0 bases, with 16 bases lying between them. The germline CDR1 and CDR2 sequences are MDHEN and SYDVKM. This CDR3 region has 17 residues. The CDR3 coding sequence is TGTGCCAGCAGTTTATTCCCCGGGAAAACCCTCTCCTACGAGCAGTACTTC. It yields the protein CASSLFPGKTLSYEQYF.

The chain couples TRBV6-1 to TRBJ1-1, with D unclear. This CDR3 has 15 amino acids. Germline CDR1 and CDR2: MNHNS and SASEGT. V lost 10 bases and J 5 bases, leaving 23 bases between the germline ends. CDR3 loop: CATWVSTSWNTEAFF. Here the CDR3 DNA reads TGTGCCACGTGGGTGAGCACCTCGTGGAATACTGAAGCTTTCTTT.

In this sample, this clone turned up a few times. J is TRBJ1-3 and V is TRBV6-5, with D perhaps matching TRBD1 (5 bases). The CDR3 length is 15 residues. Trimming cost V 5 bases and J 4 bases, with 15 bases left between them. Germline V CDR1 and CDR2: MNHEY, SVGAGI. CDR3 loop: CASSTGDGRGNTIYF. The DNA of the CDR3 is TGTGCCAGCAGTACCGGGGACGGGCGAGGAAACACCATATATTTT.

This clone was observed a single time. The chain links TRBV2 to TRBJ2-1, with D possibly TRBD1 on 6 matching bases. Trimming removed 7 bases from V and 7 bases from J, with 14 bases in between. The length of the CDR3 is 13 residues. Germline V gene data show CDR1 as SNHLY and CDR2 as FYNNEI. This CDR3 is CASIETRGNEQFF. DNA for the CDR3: TGTGCCAGCATCGAAACTAGGGGGAATGAGCAGTTCTTC.

The chain is built from TRBV28 and TRBJ1-5; possible D gene TRBD1, 6 bases. Per germline, CDR1 MDHEN and CDR2 SYDVKM. The CDR3 spans 15 residues. V lost 1 base, J lost 8 bases, and 15 bases lay in between. The CDR3 reads CASSLFGTTFKPQHF. The CDR3 coding sequence is TGTGCCAGCAGTTTATTTGGGACAACTTTCAAGCCCCAGCATTTT.

The chain recombines TRBV2 with TRBJ2-3; D uncertain. The CDR3 totals 15 residues. Germline V lookup: CDR1 SNHLY, CDR2 FYNNEI. The V gene lost 7 bases and the J gene lost 0 bases, with 14 bases spanning the gap. The CDR3 reads CASTRLILSTDTQYF. The CDR3 bases are TGTGCCAGCACTCGACTTATCCTGAGCACAGATACGCAGTATTTT.

The CDR3 DNA reads as TGTGCCAGCAGCCTACAATTGGACAATCCTAACTCGGCCCAGCATTTT. Translated: CASSLQLDNPNSAQHF. J is TRBJ1-5 and V is TRBV28; D might be TRBD1 (5 bases). V lost 6 bases and J lost 11, with 26 bases in between. This CDR3 region has 16 residues. Germline CDR1 is MDHEN and CDR2 is SYDVKM.

The V gene is TRBV28, the J gene TRBJ2-7; D is undetermined. The V gene's germline CDR1 is MDHEN and CDR2 SYDVKM. V shed 4 bases and J shed 2 bases, with 9 bases lying between them. This CDR3 contains 13 residues. The CDR3 is CASSSVMAYEQYF. As DNA, the CDR3 is TGTGCCAGCAGTTCAGTCATGGCCTACGAGCAGTACTTC.

Many counts were recorded for this clone. The chain is built from TRBV6-1 and TRBJ1-2; 10 bases fit TRBD1. The CDR3 is 15 amino acids. V shed 0 bases and J 6 bases; nucleotides not matched to a gene: 4. Germline CDR1 MNHNS, CDR2 SASEGT. CDR3 nucleotide sequence: TGTGCCAGCAGTGAAGCGACAGGGGGCTCGGATGGCTACACCTTC. Its translation is CASSEATGGSDGYTF.

The rearrangement joins TRBV5-6 to TRBJ1-1, with 9 bases fitting TRBD1. Germline trimming cut 2 bases from V and 2 bases from J; bases unmatched to any gene: 4. CDR3 size: 15 residues. Germline loops: CDR1 SGHDT, CDR2 YYEEEE. CDR3 in DNA: TGTGCCAGCAGCTTACGGGACAGGGAAAACACTGAAGCTTTCTTT. Amino acid sequence: CASSLRDRENTEAFF. Complete variable domain (other parts from reference TRBV5-6 and TRBJ1-1): DAGVTQSPTHLIKTRGQQVTLRCSPKSGHDTVSWYQQALGQGPQFIFQYYEEEERQRGNFPDRFSGHQFPNYSSELNVNALLLGDSALYLCASSLRDRENTEAFFGQGTRLTVV.

This clone was detected only a few times. The chain uses TRBV18 and TRBJ2-4; D might be TRBD2 (5 bases). The CDR3 has 13 residues. Germline CDR1 and CDR2: KGHSH and LQKENI. V was pared by 6 bases and J by 9 bases, with 15 bases between. The CDR3 spells CASSDAGEGIQYF. In DNA, the CDR3 is TGTGCCAGCTCCGACGCGGGCGAGGGCATTCAGTACTTC.

This chain joins TRBV4-2 and TRBJ2-5; TRBD2 might be the D (5 bases). The closer fit of TRBJ2-7 to the DNA end suggests the J call may be wrong. CDR1 LGHNA and CDR2 YNFKEQ come from the germline V gene. There are 16 residues in the CDR3. DNA of the CDR3: TGTGCCAGCAGCCAAGTCCCGGGTTTCGGGAACTACGAGCAGTACTTC. Amino acids: CASSQVPGFGNYEQYF.

The chain employs TRBV30 and TRBJ1-4; 9 bases line up with TRBD1. With V trimmed by 2 bases and J by 8 bases, 9 bases remained unmatched. The V gene's germline CDR1 is GTSNPN and CDR2 SVGIG (reference sequence). The CDR3 is 15 amino acids. The CDR3 loop is CAWSSPGQGKEKLFF. CDR3 DNA sequence: TGTGCCTGGAGTTCACCGGGACAGGGAAAGGAAAAACTGTTTTTT.

V and J are TRBV5-1 and TRBJ2-5, with D possibly matching TRBD2 (6 bases). V lost 0 bases and J lost 5, with 11 bases in between. Germline V lookup: CDR1 SGHRS, CDR2 YFSETQ. The CDR3 is 14 residues long. This chain's CDR3 is CASSLGRERETQYF. CDR3 bases: TGCGCCAGCAGCTTGGGGAGGGAAAGGGAGACCCAGTACTTC.

This clone turned up a few times. The chain couples TRBV7-9 to TRBJ1-1; the match to TRBD1 covers 7 bases. CDR1 is SEHNR, CDR2 FQNEAQ, per germline (reference sequence). This CDR3 comprises 15 residues. V shed 4 bases, J shed 5 bases, and the junction held 10 bases outside the gene matches. The CDR3 sequence: CASSSDGTAPTEAFF. CDR3 nucleotides: TGTGCCAGCAGCTCCGACGGGACAGCCCCAACTGAAGCTTTCTTT. The full variable domain, rest sourced from reference TRBV7-9 and TRBJ1-1, is DTGVSQNPRHKITKRGQNVTFRCDPISEHNRLYWYRQTLGQGPEFLTYFQNEAQLEKSRLLSDRFSAERPKGSFSTLEIQRTEQGDSAMYLCASSSDGTAPTEAFFGQGTRLTVV.

V and J are TRBV6-4 and TRBJ2-2; 9 bases map to TRBD1. Per the germline V gene, CDR1 is MRHNA and CDR2 is SNTAGT. V lost 3 bases, J lost 6 bases, and 8 bases stayed unmatched. The CDR3 length is 16 residues. Here the CDR3 reads CASSENRDRVAGELFF. The DNA of the CDR3 is TGTGCCAGCAGTGAGAACCGGGACAGGGTGGCCGGGGAGCTGTTTTTT.

The rearrangement uses TRBV11-3 and TRBJ2-3, with unresolved D. Trimming removed 1 base at V and 2 bases at J, with 4 bases between. The CDR3 covers 13 residues. Germline V gene data show CDR1 as SGHNT and CDR2 as YENEEA. This CDR3 reads CASSLAFTDTQYF. The CDR3, as DNA: TGTGCCAGCAGCTTAGCTTTCACAGATACGCAGTATTTT.